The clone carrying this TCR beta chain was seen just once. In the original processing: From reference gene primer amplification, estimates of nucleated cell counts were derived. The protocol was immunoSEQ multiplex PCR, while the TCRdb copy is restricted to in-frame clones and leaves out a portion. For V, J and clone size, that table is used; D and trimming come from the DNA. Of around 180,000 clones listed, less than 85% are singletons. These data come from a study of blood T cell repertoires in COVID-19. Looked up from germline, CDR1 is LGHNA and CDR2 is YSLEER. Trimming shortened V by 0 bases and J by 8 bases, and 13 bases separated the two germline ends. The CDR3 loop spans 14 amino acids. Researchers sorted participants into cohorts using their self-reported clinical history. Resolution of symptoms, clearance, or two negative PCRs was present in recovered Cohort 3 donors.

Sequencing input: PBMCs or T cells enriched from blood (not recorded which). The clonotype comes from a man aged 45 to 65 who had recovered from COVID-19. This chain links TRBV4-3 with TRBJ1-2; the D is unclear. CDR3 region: CASSQDRVGGGYTF. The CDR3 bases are TGCGCCAGCAGCCAAGATCGAGTTGGAGGGGGCTACACCTTC.